The clone carrying this TCR beta chain was detected only a few times. What it recognizes is unknown. Together with a sample-barcoded 5' primer, a J-beta primer mix was included in a second PCR lasting roughly 7 to 11 cycles. Through a template-switch adaptor with 12 random nucleotides, each cDNA molecule received a tag. TCRdb re-called the 5' RACE reads with MiXCR, one entry per CDR3 protein. This table has about 1,500,000 distinct CDR3 sequences, 28% appearing once. This sample is part of a study of blood T cells in healthy people across ages. General observations from the study: Leaving the PBMCs unsorted stopped any conclusive comparison of naive versus antigen-experienced cells. Older age coincided with a roughly linear decline in TCR beta diversity per million T cells.

V gave up 4 bases and J gave up 1 base; unmatched junction bases: 3. CDR3 length: 14 amino acids. CDR1 is SQVTM, CDR2 ANQGSEA, per germline. V is TRBV29-1 and J is TRBJ2-7; 11 nucleotides match TRBD2. Sequencing was done on a sample of blood. The source of this sequence is a woman aged 25 to 39 in good health. CDR3 bases: TGCAGCGTTGTGACTAGCGGGGAATCCTACGAGCAGTACTTC. The encoded protein is CSVVTSGESYEQYF.